The next 8 T cell receptor beta chains were all read from a single sample in a study of regulatory and conventional T cells in RAG deficiency. Genomic DNA came from blood conventional CD4+ T cells gated CD25-low CD127-high. Sequencing used immunoSEQ multiplex PCR; TCRdb keeps in-frame clones, though not all of them. The top ten clones hold about 0.53% of a sample with roughly 45,000 clones, more than 80% of them seen once. The sample was also reused in another study, on regulatory T cells. That paper adds: Amplification used 52 TRBV primers and 13 TRBJ primers.

The sequenced material came from CD4+ effector T cells sorted from blood. All receptors come from a human donor in good health.

The J gene is TRBJ2-1, the V gene TRBV7-2; no clear D gene. Germline V CDR1 and CDR2: SGHTA, FQGNSA. Trimming shortened V by 0 bases and J by 2 bases, and 8 bases separated the two germline ends. This CDR3 is 15 amino acids long. CDR3 in amino acids: CASSLAAGTYNEQFF. As DNA, the CDR3 is TGTGCCAGCAGCTTAGCGGCAGGCACCTACAATGAGCAGTTCTTC.

This chain uses TRBV10-3 with TRBJ2-7, with a weak D call TRBD1 (6 bases). The CDR3 length is 14 residues. V lost 10 bases to trimming and J lost 1 base, with 17 bases between them. Germline V CDR1 and CDR2: ENHRY, SYGVKD. CDR3 sequence: CATKQGDRSYEQYF. In DNA form, the CDR3 reads TGTGCCACCAAACAGGGAGATAGGTCCTACGAGCAGTACTTC.

This chain uses TRBV6-5 with TRBJ2-1; 7 bases agree with TRBD1. The CDR3 has 15 residues. V was clipped by 6 bases and J by 4 bases; unmatched bases: 9. Germline CDR1 and CDR2: MNHEY and SVGAGI. The CDR3, as DNA: TGTGCCAGCAGCCTCAACAGGGGCGATTACAATGAGCAGTTCTTC. It translates to CASSLNRGDYNEQFF.

The chain is built from TRBV2 and TRBJ1-6; D gene unclear. The V gene's germline CDR1 is SNHLY and CDR2 FYNNEI. V was clipped by 6 bases and J by 7 bases, with 16 bases between them. This CDR3 is 15 amino acids long. The CDR3 protein is CASSAGFLRNSPLHF. The CDR3 coding sequence is TGTGCCAGCAGCGCAGGTTTCTTGCGAAATTCACCCCTCCACTTT.

This CDR3 is CASSSHGTGTYEQYF. Here the CDR3 DNA reads TGTGCCAGTAGTAGCCACGGGACAGGGACCTACGAGCAGTACTTC. The chain is built from TRBV19 and TRBJ2-7, with 9 bases identical to TRBD1. The CDR3 extends over 15 amino acids. Germline V gene lookup returns CDR1 LNHDA and CDR2 SQIVND (reference sequence). Losses at the gene ends were 4 bases for V and 2 bases for J; bases not matched to a gene: 6.

This sequence joins TRBV14 and TRBJ2-3; 9 bases match TRBD2. Trimming took 4 bases from V and 1 from J; bases not matched to a gene: 3. The CDR3 consists of 15 residues. The germline gives CDR1 SGHDN, CDR2 FVKESK. In DNA form, the CDR3 reads TGTGCCAGCAGCCGGTGGACTAGCGGCACAGATACGCAGTATTTT. As protein: CASSRWTSGTDTQYF.

The chain employs TRBV6-5 and TRBJ1-6; D gene unclear. CDR3 size: 15 residues. V was shortened by 7 bases and J by 1 base, with 11 bases between the two germline ends. Germline assignment: CDR1 MNHEY and CDR2 SVGAGI. CDR3 sequence: CASTPPGSYNSPLHF. CDR3 nucleotides: TGTGCCAGCACTCCCCCGGGATCCTATAATTCACCCCTCCACTTT.

This chain links TRBV18 with TRBJ1-4, with D maybe TRBD1 (5 bases). Germline CDR1 reads KGHSH; CDR2 reads LQKENI. The CDR3 covers 14 residues. V lost 6 bases, J lost 4 bases, and 12 bases lay in between. The CDR3 nucleotides are TGTGCCAGCTCGCGACAGTCCAATAATGAAAAACTGTTTTTT. Protein sequence: CASSRQSNNEKLFF.